These T cell receptor beta chains were read from a single sample in a study of T cell repertoires in cytomegalovirus infection. The antigens these receptors bind are not known. TCRdb analysed the reads with MiXCR anew, one entry per CDR3 protein. The sample has 450,000 to 600,000 distinct CDR3 sequences, roughly 43% seen once. The sample was cultured PBMCs, taken from culture after CMV antigen stimulation. These receptors originate from a human donor in good health (CMV status not recorded). Some clones in this sample may be carry-over from other donors' samples. The CDR3 runs from the conserved cysteine through the conserved F or W. Fields, in order: D gene, V gene, J gene, clone size, CDR3 protein, CDR3 DNA. The D gene is left open where the match is weak. Size is omitted from some rows. Given values are once, few, many or a class for expanded clones.

-	TRBV7-9	TRBJ2-1	-	CASSRRQGVKKQFF	TGTGCCAGCAGCCGCAGACAAGGCGTGAAGAAGCAGTTCTTC
-	TRBV28	TRBJ1-3	-	CASSSPGAPIYF	TGTGCCAGCAGCTCCCCGGGGGCCCCCATATATTTT
-	TRBV7-6	TRBJ2-2	-	CASRRAGSRDTGELFF	TGTGCCAGCAGAAGAGCTGGGAGTAGGGACACCGGGGAGCTGTTTTTT
TRBD2	TRBV7-8	TRBJ2-1	-	CASSLDLGTSLREQFF	TGTGCCAGCAGCTTAGATTTAGGGACTAGCCTTCGGGAGCAGTTCTTC
TRBD1	TRBV6-1	TRBJ1-2	few	CASSNTGATSHGYTF	TGTGCCAGCAGTAACACAGGGGCAACATCTCATGGCTACACCTTC
-	TRBV19	TRBJ1-5	-	CASSTGRLNQPQHF	TGTGCCAGTAGTACCGGACGCCTAAATCAGCCCCAGCATTTT
TRBD2	TRBV28	TRBJ2-5	-	CASSHPGLAGGAQYF	TGTGCCAGCAGTCATCCGGGACTAGCGGGGGGGGCCCAGTACTTC
-	TRBV11-2	TRBJ1-1	-	CASSSGTHTEAFF	TGTGCCAGCAGCTCCGGGACTCACACTGAAGCTTTCTTT
-	TRBV20-1	TRBJ2-5	-	CSARINAWETQYF	TGCAGTGCTAGAATAAATGCTTGGGAGACCCAGTACTTC
-	TRBV27	TRBJ2-3	-	CASSPGPPRTDTQYF	TGTGCCAGCAGTCCGGGGCCCCCTCGCACAGATACGCAGTATTTT
-	TRBV28	TRBJ2-5	few	CASLRVRRGETQYF	TGTGCCAGCCTCCGGGTCCGGCGGGGAGAGACCCAGTACTTC
TRBD2	TRBV7-2	TRBJ2-5	few	CASSRQLTSGSGETQYF	TGTGCCAGCAGCCGCCAGTTGACTAGCGGGAGCGGGGAGACCCAGTACTTC
TRBD1	TRBV25-1	TRBJ1-4	-	CASSEGMGQGASNEKLFF	TGTGCCAGCAGTGAGGGGATGGGGCAGGGGGCATCTAATGAAAAACTGTTTTTT
TRBD2	TRBV6-2/TRBV6-3	TRBJ2-1	-	CASSPTSGRAESYNEQFF	TGTGCCAGCAGTCCCACTAGCGGGAGGGCCGAGTCCTACAATGAGCAGTTCTTC
TRBD2	TRBV10-3	TRBJ2-1	few	CAISEPGLAYNEQFF	TGTGCCATCAGTGAGCCGGGACTAGCGTACAATGAGCAGTTCTTC
TRBD1	TRBV2	TRBJ2-7	few	CASSGPGTGPLEQYF	TGTGCCAGCAGTGGACCCGGGACAGGGCCACTGGAGCAGTACTTC
-	TRBV7-9	TRBJ1-2	-	CASSPATDYGYTF	TGTGCCAGCAGCCCCGCGACAGACTATGGCTACACCTTC
-	TRBV12-5	TRBJ2-4	few	CASGRGTSVQNIQYF	TGTGCTAGTGGCCGGGGAACGTCGGTACAAAACATTCAGTACTTC
-	TRBV20-1	TRBJ2-5	-	CSVQAGETQYF	TGCAGTGTCCAGGCGGGGGAGACCCAGTACTTC
-	TRBV7-2	TRBJ2-7	many	CASSFSRQYEQYF	TGTGCCAGCAGCTTCTCTAGACAATACGAGCAGTACTTC
-	TRBV7-9	TRBJ1-1	few	CASSSSWARGNTEAFF	TGTGCCAGCAGCTCCTCTTGGGCTAGGGGGAACACTGAAGCTTTCTTT
TRBD1	TRBV11-2	TRBJ2-5	few	CASSSGQGGGETQYF	TGTGCCAGCAGCTCGGGACAGGGCGGCGGGGAGACCCAGTACTTC
TRBD2	TRBV7-2	TRBJ2-1	many	CASSSSGGGYNEQFF	TGTGCCAGCAGTTCTAGCGGGGGTGGGTACAATGAGCAGTTCTTC
-	TRBV7-2	TRBJ2-7	-	CASSLRMGSTYEQYF	TGTGCCAGCAGCTTAAGGATGGGAAGTACCTACGAGCAGTACTTC
-	TRBV6-1	TRBJ2-2	-	CASSYGYPGELFF	TGTGCCAGCAGTTACGGATACCCCGGGGAGCTGTTTTTT
-	TRBV12-5	TRBJ2-3	-	CASGDWGTARDTQYF	TGTGCTAGTGGCGATTGGGGGACTGCTCGAGATACGCAGTATTTT
-	TRBV20-1	TRBJ1-1	-	CSAEWGQAFF	TGCAGTGCCGAGTGGGGACAAGCTTTCTTT
TRBD1	TRBV12-3/TRBV12-4	TRBJ1-2	few	CASSSNRGQGYTF	TGTGCCAGCAGTTCAAACAGGGGGCAGGGCTACACCTTC
-	TRBV12-3/TRBV12-4	TRBJ2-5	-	CASTRQLQETQYF	TGTGCCAGCACCCGACAGCTCCAAGAGACCCAGTACTTC
TRBD1	TRBV18	TRBJ1-6	-	CASSPGQENNSPLHF	TGTGCCAGCTCACCAGGACAGGAAAATAATTCACCCCTCCACTTT
TRBD1	TRBV6-6	TRBJ2-5	-	CASTRDRGYVGEETQYF	TGTGCCAGCACGAGGGACAGGGGGTACGTCGGGGAAGAGACCCAGTACTTC
TRBD2	TRBV7-2	TRBJ2-5	few	CASSFYGSGKETQYF	TGTGCCAGCAGCTTTTACGGGAGCGGGAAAGAGACCCAGTACTTC
TRBD2	TRBV7-9	TRBJ2-1	-	CASSLGLAGALISYNEQFF	TGTGCCAGCAGTCTCGGACTAGCGGGAGCTCTTATTTCCTACAATGAGCAGTTCTTC
TRBD1	TRBV7-9	TRBJ1-4	once	CASSLDRSKLFF	TGTGCCAGCAGTTTGGACAGGTCAAAACTGTTTTTT
-	TRBV5-1	TRBJ1-5	-	CASSFLPGQPQHF	TGCGCCAGCAGCTTCCTTCCGGGACAGCCCCAGCATTTT
TRBD2	TRBV7-2	TRBJ2-1	-	CASSPGLAGGSSNEQFF	TGTGCCAGCAGCCCGGGACTAGCGGGAGGAAGTTCCAATGAGCAGTTCTTC
-	TRBV4-1	TRBJ2-2	-	CATSTPANTGELFF	TGCGCCACCAGCACTCCGGCGAACACCGGGGAGCTGTTTTTT
TRBD2	TRBV7-3	TRBJ2-2	-	CASSPLGVAGVTGELFF	TGTGCCAGCAGCCCCCTGGGAGTAGCGGGAGTGACCGGGGAGCTGTTTTTT
TRBD1	TRBV7-8	TRBJ1-3	few	CASSLGRTGGNTIYF	TGTGCCAGCAGCTTAGGGCGGACAGGCGGAAACACCATATATTTT
-	TRBV7-8	TRBJ1-1	few	CASSTGGGEAFF	TGTGCCAGCAGCACTGGGGGGGGTGAAGCTTTCTTT
-	TRBV6-5	TRBJ2-1	-	CASSTGTALMKQFF	TGTGCCAGCAGCACAGGGACGGCCCTCATGAAGCAGTTCTTC
-	TRBV7-2	TRBJ2-7	-	CASSLIGQQYF	TGTGCCAGCAGCTTGATCGGCCAGCAGTACTTC
TRBD2	TRBV6-6	TRBJ2-2	-	CASSPAGARNTGELFF	TGTGCCAGCAGTCCCGCGGGAGCGCGAAACACCGGGGAGCTGTTTTTT
-	TRBV7-2	TRBJ1-5	few	CASSPGRRGNQPQHF	TGTGCCAGCAGCCCAGGCCGGAGGGGTAATCAGCCCCAGCATTTT
-	TRBV7-2	TRBJ2-7	many	CASSLASGPTPYEQYF	TGTGCCAGCAGCTTAGCCAGCGGACCTACCCCTTACGAGCAGTACTTC
TRBD2	TRBV4-2	TRBJ2-6	few	CASSQDLAGASGANVLTF	TGTGCCAGCAGCCAAGATCTAGCGGGGGCCTCTGGGGCCAACGTCCTGACTTTC
-	TRBV29-1	TRBJ2-2	-	CSSSGENTGELFF	TGCAGCTCATCGGGGGAGAACACCGGGGAGCTGTTTTTT
-	TRBV5-4	TRBJ2-5	-	CASSLGQNQETQYF	TGTGCCAGCAGCTTGGGGCAGAACCAAGAGACCCAGTACTTC
-	TRBV7-9	TRBJ2-7	few	CASSHSGNPYEQYF	TGTGCCAGCAGCCATAGCGGAAATCCCTACGAGCAGTACTTC
-	TRBV12-3/TRBV12-4	TRBJ1-5	-	CASSLWQGPGQPQHF	TGTGCCAGCAGTTTGTGGCAGGGGCCCGGTCAGCCCCAGCATTTT
TRBD2	TRBV19	TRBJ2-1	-	CASSIGGAWNEQFF	TGTGCCAGTAGTATCGGGGGGGCTTGGAATGAGCAGTTCTTC
TRBD2	TRBV7-9	TRBJ2-2	few	CASRPGTSGNTGELFF	TGTGCCAGCAGACCCGGGACTAGCGGTAACACCGGGGAGCTGTTTTTT
TRBD2	TRBV10-3	TRBJ2-3	-	CACGGEGADTQYF	TGTGCCTGCGGGGGGGAGGGTGCAGATACGCAGTATTTT
-	TRBV19	TRBJ1-1	-	CASSIAPVFMNTEAFF	TGTGCCAGTAGTATAGCTCCGGTCTTTATGAACACTGAAGCTTTCTTT
-	TRBV3-1	TRBJ1-1	-	CASSNSDTNTEAFF	TGTGCCAGCAGCAACAGCGATACGAACACTGAAGCTTTCTTT